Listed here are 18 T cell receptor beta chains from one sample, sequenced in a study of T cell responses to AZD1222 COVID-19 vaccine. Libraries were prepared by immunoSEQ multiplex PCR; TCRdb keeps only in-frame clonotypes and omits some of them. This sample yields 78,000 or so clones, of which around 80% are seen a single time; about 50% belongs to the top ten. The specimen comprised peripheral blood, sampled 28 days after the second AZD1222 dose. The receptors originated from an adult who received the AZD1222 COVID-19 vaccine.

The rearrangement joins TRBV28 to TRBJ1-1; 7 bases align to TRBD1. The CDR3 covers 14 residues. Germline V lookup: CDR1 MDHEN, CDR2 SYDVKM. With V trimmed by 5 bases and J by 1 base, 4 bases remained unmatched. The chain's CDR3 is CASSGGDRNTEAFF. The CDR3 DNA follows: TGTGCCAGCAGTGGGGGGGACAGGAACACTGAAGCTTTCTTT.

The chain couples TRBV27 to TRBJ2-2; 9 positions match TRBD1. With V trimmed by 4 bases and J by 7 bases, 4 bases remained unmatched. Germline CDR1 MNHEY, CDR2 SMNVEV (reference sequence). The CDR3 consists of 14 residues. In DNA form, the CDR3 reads TGTGCCAGCAGTTGGGACAGGGAAGTCGGGGAGCTGTTTTTT. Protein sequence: CASSWDREVGELFF.

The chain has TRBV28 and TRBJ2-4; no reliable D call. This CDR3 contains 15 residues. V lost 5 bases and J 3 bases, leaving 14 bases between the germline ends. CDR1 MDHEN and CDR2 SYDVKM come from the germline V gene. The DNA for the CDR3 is TGTGCCAGCAGTCTCCCCCGGCTGAGCAAAAACATTCAGTACTTC. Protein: CASSLPRLSKNIQYF.

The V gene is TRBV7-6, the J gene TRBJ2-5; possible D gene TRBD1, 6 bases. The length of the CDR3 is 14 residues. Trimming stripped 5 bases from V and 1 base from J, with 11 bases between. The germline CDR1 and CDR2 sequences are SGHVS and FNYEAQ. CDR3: CASSPRTAQETQYF. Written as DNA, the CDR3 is TGTGCCAGCAGCCCAAGGACAGCCCAAGAGACCCAGTACTTC.

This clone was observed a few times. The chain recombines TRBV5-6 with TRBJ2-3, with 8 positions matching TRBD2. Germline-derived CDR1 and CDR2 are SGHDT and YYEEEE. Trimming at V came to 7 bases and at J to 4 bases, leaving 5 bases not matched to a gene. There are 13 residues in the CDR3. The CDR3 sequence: CASATSGADTQYF. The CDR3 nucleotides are TGTGCCAGCGCCACTAGCGGCGCAGATACGCAGTATTTT.

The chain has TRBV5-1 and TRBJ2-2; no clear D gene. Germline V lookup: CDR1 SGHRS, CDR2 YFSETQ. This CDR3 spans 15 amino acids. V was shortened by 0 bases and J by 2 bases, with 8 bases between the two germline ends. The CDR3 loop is CASSLGSFNTGELFF. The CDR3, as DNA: TGCGCCAGCAGCTTGGGGAGTTTCAACACCGGGGAGCTGTTTTTT.

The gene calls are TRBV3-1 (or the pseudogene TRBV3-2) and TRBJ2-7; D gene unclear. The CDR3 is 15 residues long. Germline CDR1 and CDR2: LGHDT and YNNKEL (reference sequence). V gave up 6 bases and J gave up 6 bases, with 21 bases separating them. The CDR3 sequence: CASRPAFSEAGEQYF. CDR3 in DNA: TGTGCCAGCAGGCCTGCTTTCTCTGAGGCAGGCGAGCAGTACTTC.

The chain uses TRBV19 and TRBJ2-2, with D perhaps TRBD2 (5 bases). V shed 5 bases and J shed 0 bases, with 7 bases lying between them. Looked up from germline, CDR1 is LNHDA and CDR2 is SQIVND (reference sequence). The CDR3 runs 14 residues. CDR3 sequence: CASSLAANTGELFF. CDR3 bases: TGTGCCAGTAGTCTAGCCGCGAACACCGGGGAGCTGTTTTTT. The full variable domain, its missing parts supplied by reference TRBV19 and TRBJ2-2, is DGGITQSPKYLFRKEGQNVTLSCEQNLNHDAMYWYRQDPGQGLRLIYYSQIVNDFQKGDIAEGYSVSREKKESFPLTVTSAQKNPTAFYLCASSLAANTGELFFGEGSRLTVL.

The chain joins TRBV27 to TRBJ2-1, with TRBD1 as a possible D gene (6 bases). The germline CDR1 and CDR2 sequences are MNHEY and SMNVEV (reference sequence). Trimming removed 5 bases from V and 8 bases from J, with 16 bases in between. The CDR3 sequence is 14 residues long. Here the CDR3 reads CASSQDRAKDEQFF. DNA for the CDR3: TGTGCCAGCAGTCAGGACAGAGCGAAAGATGAGCAGTTCTTC.

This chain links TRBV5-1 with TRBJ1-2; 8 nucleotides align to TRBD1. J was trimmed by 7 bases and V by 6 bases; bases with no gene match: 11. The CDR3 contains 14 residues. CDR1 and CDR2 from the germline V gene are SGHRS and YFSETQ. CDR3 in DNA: TGCGCCAGCACCCTAACCGGACAGGGAGGTGGCTACACCTTC. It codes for CASTLTGQGGGYTF.

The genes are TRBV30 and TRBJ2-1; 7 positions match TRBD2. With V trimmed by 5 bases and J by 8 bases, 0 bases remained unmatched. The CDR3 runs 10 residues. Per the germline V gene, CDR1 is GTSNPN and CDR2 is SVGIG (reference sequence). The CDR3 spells CAWGGDEQFF. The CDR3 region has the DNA TGTGCCTGGGGGGGGGATGAGCAGTTCTTC.

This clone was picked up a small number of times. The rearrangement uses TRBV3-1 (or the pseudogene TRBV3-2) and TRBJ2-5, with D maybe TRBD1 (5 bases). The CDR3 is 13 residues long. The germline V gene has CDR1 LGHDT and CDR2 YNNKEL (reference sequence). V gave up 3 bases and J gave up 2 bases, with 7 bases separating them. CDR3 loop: CASSHDRQETQYF. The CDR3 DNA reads TGTGCCAGCAGCCATGACAGACAAGAGACCCAGTACTTC.

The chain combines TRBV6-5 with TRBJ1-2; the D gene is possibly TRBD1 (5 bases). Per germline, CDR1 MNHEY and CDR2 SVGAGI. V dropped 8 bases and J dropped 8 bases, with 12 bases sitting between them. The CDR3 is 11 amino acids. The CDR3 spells CASSNGGGYTF. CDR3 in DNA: TGTGCCAGCTCAAACGGGGGGGGCTACACCTTC.

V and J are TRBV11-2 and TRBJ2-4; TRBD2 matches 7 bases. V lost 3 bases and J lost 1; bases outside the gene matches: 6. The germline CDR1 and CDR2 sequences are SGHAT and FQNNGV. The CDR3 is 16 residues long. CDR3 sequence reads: CASSLGGSIAKNIQYF. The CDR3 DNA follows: TGTGCCAGCAGCTTGGGCGGGAGTATCGCCAAAAACATTCAGTACTTC.

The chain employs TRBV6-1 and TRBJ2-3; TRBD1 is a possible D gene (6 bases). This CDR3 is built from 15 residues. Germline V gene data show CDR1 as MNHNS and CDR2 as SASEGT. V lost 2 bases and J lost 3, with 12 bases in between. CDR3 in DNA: TGTGCCAGCAGTGAACCGGGACATACTACAGATACGCAGTATTTT. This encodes CASSEPGHTTDTQYF.

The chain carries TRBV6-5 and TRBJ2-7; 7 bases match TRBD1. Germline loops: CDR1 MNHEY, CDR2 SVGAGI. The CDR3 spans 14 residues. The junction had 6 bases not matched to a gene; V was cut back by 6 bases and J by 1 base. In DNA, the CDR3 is TGTGCCAGCAGCGGGACAGCGCTGTCCTACGAGCAGTACTTC. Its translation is CASSGTALSYEQYF.

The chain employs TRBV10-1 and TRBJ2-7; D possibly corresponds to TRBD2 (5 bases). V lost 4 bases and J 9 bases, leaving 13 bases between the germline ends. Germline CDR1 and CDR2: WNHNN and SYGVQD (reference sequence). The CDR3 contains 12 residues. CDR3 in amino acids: CASSVDGVVQYF. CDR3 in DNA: TGCGCCAGCAGTGTGGACGGGGTGGTGCAGTACTTC.

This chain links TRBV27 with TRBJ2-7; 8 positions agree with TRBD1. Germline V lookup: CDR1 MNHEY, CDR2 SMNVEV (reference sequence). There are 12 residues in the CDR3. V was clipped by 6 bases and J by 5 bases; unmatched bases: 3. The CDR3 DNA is TGTGCCAGCAGCCGACAGGGGCACGAGCAGTACTTC. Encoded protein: CASSRQGHEQYF.